This TCR beta chain was documented in a study of cytomegalovirus exposure and HLA in healthy donors. Study-wide findings and caveats: The finding came from a later analysis; first-cohort TCR clusters tended to co-occur in the approximately 120 validation repertoires.

The data were produced by immunoSEQ multiplex PCR, yet TCRdb's version contains in-frame clones alone and is incomplete. The sample carries under 400,000 clones, about nine tenths recorded once. V lost 0 bases and J lost 1, with 6 bases in between. The CDR3 covers 14 residues. Germline CDR1 and CDR2: LNHNV and YYDKDF (reference sequence). Turning to this clone: The antigen remains unidentified.

The gene calls are TRBV15 and TRBJ2-5; D not certain. This receptor was taken from a young woman in good health and CMV-seronegative. Sequencing was carried out using PBMCs. The CDR3 protein is CATSRDRAQETQYF. CDR3 DNA sequence: TGTGCCACCAGCAGAGATAGAGCCCAAGAGACCCAGTACTTC.